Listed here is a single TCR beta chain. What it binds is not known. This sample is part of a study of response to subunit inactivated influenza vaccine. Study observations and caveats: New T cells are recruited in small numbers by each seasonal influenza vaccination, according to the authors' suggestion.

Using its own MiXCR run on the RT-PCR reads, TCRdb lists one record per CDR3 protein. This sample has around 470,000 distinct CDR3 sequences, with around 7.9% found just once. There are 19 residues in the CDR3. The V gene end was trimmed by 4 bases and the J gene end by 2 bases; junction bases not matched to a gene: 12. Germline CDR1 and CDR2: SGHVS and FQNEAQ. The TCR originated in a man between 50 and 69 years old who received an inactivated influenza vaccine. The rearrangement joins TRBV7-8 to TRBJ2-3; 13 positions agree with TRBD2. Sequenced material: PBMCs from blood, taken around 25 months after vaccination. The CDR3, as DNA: TGTGCCAGCAGCTCTAGGGGGGGACTAGCGGGGACTTTCACAGATACGCAGTATTTT. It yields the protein CASSSRGGLAGTFTDTQYF.